A single sample is the source of the 8 T cell receptor beta chains below, sequenced in a study of monozygotic twins with inflammatory bowel disease. From its re-call of the 5' RACE reads, TCRdb lists each CDR3 protein once, without DNA. Its table records approximately 340,000 distinct CDR3 sequences. Material: blood. The source is a human donor with ulcerative colitis or Crohn's disease, or a healthy co-twin of an affected twin (not recorded which).

The chain couples TRBV30 to TRBJ2-2; TCRdb lists TRBD1, though no DNA is available to test this call. This CDR3 is built from 17 residues. Germline CDR1 GTSNPN, CDR2 SVGIG (reference sequence). This CDR3 is CAWAPLRQGLNTGELFF.

The rearrangement links TRBV9 to TRBJ2-1. CDR1 is SGDLS, CDR2 YYNGEE, per germline. CDR3 length equals 15 residues. CDR3 residues: CASSAYPSSYNEQFF.

The chain carries TRBV4-2 and TRBJ1-2. The CDR3 has 15 amino acids. CDR1 LGHNA and CDR2 YNFKEQ come from the germline V gene. CDR3 protein: CASSQDPEGSVGYTF.

J is TRBJ2-1 and V is TRBV2; the TCRdb D gene call, TRBD2, has no DNA to confirm it. The V gene's germline CDR1 is SNHLY and CDR2 FYNNEI. This CDR3 is 18 amino acids long. The CDR3 region is CASSELPLAGIISGEQFF. Combining the CDR3 with reference TRBV2 and TRBJ2-1 gives the whole variable domain EPEVTQTPSHQVTQMGQEVILRCVPISNHLYFYWYRQILGQKVEFLVSFYNNEISEKSEIFDDQFSVERPDGSNFTLKIRSTKLEDSAMYFCASSELPLAGIISGEQFFGPGTRLTVL.

The CDR3 spells CSAATRSSYEQYF. The rearrangement uses TRBV20-1 and TRBJ2-7. This CDR3 has 13 residues. The germline V gene has CDR1 DFQATT and CDR2 SNEGSKA (reference sequence).

The rearrangement links TRBV7-9 to TRBJ1-5; TCRdb's D gene call, TRBD1, goes unchecked for lack of DNA. CDR3 length: 15 amino acids. Germline lookup yields CDR1 SEHNR and CDR2 FQNEAQ (reference sequence). The CDR3 here is CASSPSGGENQPQHF.

CDR3 in amino acids: CASSFSRGNGYTF. The rearrangement links TRBV12-3 or TRBV12-4 to TRBJ1-2; TCRdb picks TRBD1, but there is no DNA to check that call. This CDR3 has 13 residues.

V and J are TRBV12-3 or TRBV12-4 and TRBJ1-1; the TRBD1 assignment by TCRdb is unverifiable without DNA. This CDR3 is 15 amino acids long. CDR3 in amino acids: CASSLSGGRGTEAFF.